Following are 30 T cell receptor beta chains from one sample sequenced in a study of blood T cell repertoires in COVID-19. Assay: immunoSEQ multiplex PCR; the TCRdb copy retains only in-frame clones and omits some. This sample has 150,000 to 200,000 clones; approximately 85% occur once, and the top ten carry 9.5% to 11%. The sequencing input was peripheral blood. These receptors were taken from a man aged 55 to 70 with active or convalescent COVID-19.

The chain couples TRBV5-1 to TRBJ2-7, with TRBD1 identical over 9 bases. This CDR3 has 16 residues. V dropped 0 bases and J dropped 6; count of bases not matched to a gene: 10. CDR1 is SGHRS and CDR2 is YFSETQ in the germline V gene. CDR3 DNA sequence: TGCGCCAGCAGCTTGGATTTGGGACAGGGCGGGGGCGAGCAGTACTTC. Translating it yields CASSLDLGQGGGEQYF. Combining the CDR3 with reference TRBV5-1 and TRBJ2-7 gives the whole variable domain KAGVTQTPRYLIKTRGQQVTLSCSPISGHRSVSWYQQTPGQGLQFLFEYFSETQRNKGNFPGRFSGRQFSNSRSEMNVSTLELGDSALYLCASSLDLGQGGGEQYFGPGTRLTVT.

This sequence joins TRBV4-1 and TRBJ1-1, with a weak D call TRBD1 (5 bases). CDR1 MGHRA and CDR2 YSYEKL come from the germline V gene. V lost 2 bases to trimming and J lost 4 bases, with 14 bases between them. CDR3 length: 15 amino acids. CDR3 protein: CASSQSPQGFTEAFF. DNA of the CDR3: TGCGCCAGCAGCCAAAGTCCCCAGGGCTTCACTGAAGCTTTCTTT.

This chain joins TRBV11-2 and TRBJ1-2, with D possibly being TRBD1 (5 bases). CDR3 length: 15 residues. The V gene's germline CDR1 is SGHAT and CDR2 FQNNGV. Trimming cost V 1 base and J 8 bases, with 17 bases left between them. DNA for the CDR3: TGTGCCAGCAGCTTAGCGGTGAGCCAGGGTACGGGCTACACCTTC. Its protein product is CASSLAVSQGTGYTF. The entire variable domain, with the rest obtained from reference TRBV11-2 and TRBJ1-2, is as follows: EAGVAQSPRYKIIEKRQSVAFWCNPISGHATLYWYQQILGQGPKLLIQFQNNGVVDDSQLPKDRFSAERLKGVDSTLKIQPAKLEDSAVYLCASSLAVSQGTGYTFGSGTRLTVV.

This clone was counted once. The CDR3 bases are TGTGCCGGAGGCGGGATAGCGGGGTCCTACGAGCAGTACTTC. This encodes CAGGGIAGSYEQYF. The rearrangement joins TRBV6-5 to TRBJ2-7, with 8 bases lining up with TRBD2. Trimming cost V 11 bases and J 1 base; bases outside gene matches: 10. The CDR3 runs 14 residues. Per the germline V gene, CDR1 is MNHEY and CDR2 is SVGAGI.

This rearrangement joins TRBV6-5 to TRBJ1-2; 9 bases match TRBD1. The CDR3 spans 13 residues. V lost 6 bases to trimming and J lost 4 bases; unmatched junction nucleotides: 3. CDR1 and CDR2 from the germline V gene are MNHEY and SVGAGI. CDR3 nucleotides: TGTGCCAGCAGGTTGGACAGGGGCTATGGCTACACCTTC. This codes for CASRLDRGYGYTF.

This clone was counted only a few times. The chain recombines TRBV11-2 with TRBJ1-1, with unresolved D. CDR3 length: 16 amino acids. CDR1 is SGHAT and CDR2 is FQNNGV in the germline V gene. Trimming took off 4 bases at V and 0 bases at J, with 15 bases between the two ends. The CDR3 loop reads CASSSRLSAVNTEAFF. CDR3 DNA: TGTGCCAGCAGCTCCCGACTCTCGGCGGTGAACACTGAAGCTTTCTTT. Using reference TRBV11-2 and TRBJ1-1 for the parts outside the CDR3, the full variable domain is EAGVAQSPRYKIIEKRQSVAFWCNPISGHATLYWYQQILGQGPKLLIQFQNNGVVDDSQLPKDRFSAERLKGVDSTLKIQPAKLEDSAVYLCASSSRLSAVNTEAFFGQGTRLTVV.

The chain recombines TRBV19 with TRBJ1-2, with 8 bases identical to TRBD1. This CDR3 spans 13 amino acids. Trimming removed 6 bases from V and 10 bases from J; junction bases left unmatched: 10. CDR1 is LNHDA and CDR2 is SQIVND in the germline V gene (reference sequence). CDR3 region: CASRPGQVDAYTF. DNA for the CDR3: TGTGCCAGTAGACCGGGACAGGTTGATGCCTACACCTTC.

This clone was recorded only once. The V call is TRBV23-1, the J call TRBJ2-7; 9 bases line up with TRBD1. TRBV23-1 is labeled an ORF, and its function is uncertain. This CDR3 is built from 17 residues. J lost 0 bases, V lost 2 bases, and 8 bases had no gene match. For the CDR3, the DNA is TGCGCCAGCAGTCAACCTACAGGGGGCTGTGGCTCCTACGAGCAGTACTTC. Encoded protein: CASSQPTGGCGSYEQYF.

CDR3 sequence: CASSGTVNYGYTF. The CDR3 DNA reads TGCGCCAGCAGCGGGACAGTTAACTATGGCTACACCTTC. The J gene is TRBJ1-2, the V gene TRBV5-1; 7 bases align to TRBD1. Germline CDR1 SGHRS, CDR2 YFSETQ. The CDR3 spans 13 residues. V lost 4 bases, J lost 1 base, and 1 base stayed unmatched.

The chain is built from TRBV18 and TRBJ2-3; tentatively, D is TRBD1 (6 bases). V was shortened by 4 bases and J by 1 base, with 6 bases between the two germline ends. The CDR3 sequence is 13 residues long. Germline CDR1 is KGHSH and CDR2 is LQKENI. The CDR3 spells CASSRTGTDTQYF. The CDR3 DNA reads TGTGCCAGCTCACGGACAGGCACAGATACGCAGTATTTT.

V and J are TRBV20-1 and TRBJ1-1, with TRBD1 matching over 9 bases. V was clipped by 3 bases and J by 5 bases; unmatched bases: 7. The CDR3 has 14 amino acids. CDR1 and CDR2 (germline): DFQATT, SNEGSKA (reference sequence). The CDR3 sequence: CSASSGQGTTEAFF. The CDR3 nucleotides are TGCAGTGCTAGTTCGGGACAGGGTACTACTGAAGCTTTCTTT.

J is TRBJ2-1 and V is TRBV6-5; D unclear. CDR1 MNHEY and CDR2 SVGAGI come from the germline V gene. This CDR3 has 15 amino acids. V was pared by 4 bases and J by 8 bases, with 18 bases between. The CDR3 sequence is CASSSGAFRPHEQFF. CDR3 coding DNA: TGTGCCAGCAGTTCAGGCGCCTTCCGGCCGCATGAGCAGTTCTTC.

This chain joins TRBV10-3 and TRBJ2-3; D is undetermined. Trimming cost V 8 bases and J 2 bases, with 8 bases left between them. This CDR3 comprises 12 residues. The germline gives CDR1 ENHRY, CDR2 SYGVKD. DNA of the CDR3: TGTGCCATCTCGCGAACCACAGATACGCAGTATTTT. It codes for CAISRTTDTQYF.

The chain is built from TRBV7-6 and TRBJ2-1; 9 positions match TRBD1. CDR3 length: 15 amino acids. Per germline, CDR1 SGHVS and CDR2 FNYEAQ. V shed 4 bases, J shed 7 bases, and the junction held 8 bases outside the gene matches. In DNA, the CDR3 is TGTGCCAGCAGCTCCCCCGGGACAGGGACGAATGAGCAGTTCTTC. It is translated as CASSSPGTGTNEQFF.

The V call is TRBV6-5, the J call TRBJ1-1; tentative D call: TRBD1 (5 bases). From germline, CDR1 is MNHEY and CDR2 SVGAGI. The CDR3 covers 14 residues. V was pared by 5 bases and J by 4 bases, with 14 bases between. CDR3 nucleotides: TGTGCCAGCAGTACCTCCGGCGGGGGCACTGAAGCTTTCTTT. Its protein product is CASSTSGGGTEAFF.

V and J are TRBV4-1 and TRBJ1-3; a weak D match, TRBD1 (5 bases). The CDR3 runs to 15 residues. In germline, CDR1 is MGHRA, CDR2 YSYEKL. V shed 1 base and J shed 9 bases, with 16 bases lying between them. This CDR3 is CASSQARDSRATIYF. Here the CDR3 DNA reads TGCGCCAGCAGCCAAGCTCGAGACAGCCGTGCCACCATATATTTT.

V and J are TRBV10-3 and TRBJ2-2; perhaps TRBD2 as D (6 bases). The CDR3 covers 19 residues. V shed 11 bases and J shed 10 bases, with 38 bases lying between them. The germline CDR1 and CDR2 sequences are ENHRY and SYGVKD. CDR3: CASSGRGQDYSVIIEELFF. The DNA for the CDR3 is TGTGCCTCTTCGGGGCGGGGCCAAGATTACTCAGTTATAATCGAGGAGCTGTTTTTT.

This chain links TRBV7-9 with TRBJ1-3; 8 nucleotides line up with TRBD1. The CDR3 totals 16 residues. The trim removed 9 bases at V and 1 base at J, leaving 11 bases unmatched. Germline CDR1 reads SEHNR; CDR2 reads FQNEAQ (reference sequence). The CDR3 is CASSSRRGRSGNTIYF. As DNA, the CDR3 is TGTGCCAGTTCAAGCCGCAGGGGGCGATCTGGAAACACCATATATTTT.

The CDR3 region has the DNA TGCAGCGTAGGGACTAGCGGGCCAAAACCAACTAGCACAGATACGCAGTATTTT. Translated, it gives CSVGTSGPKPTSTDTQYF. The rearrangement joins TRBV29-1 to TRBJ2-3; 12 nucleotides agree with TRBD2. With 6 bases clipped from V and 0 bases from J, the junction kept 13 bases outside the gene matches. The CDR3 loop spans 18 amino acids. Germline V gene lookup returns CDR1 SQVTM and CDR2 ANQGSEA.

The rearrangement uses TRBV6-5 and TRBJ2-7; 7 nucleotides line up with TRBD1. Trimming removed 6 bases from V and 4 bases from J; junction bases left unmatched: 6. This CDR3 has 13 amino acids. Germline CDR1 is MNHEY and CDR2 is SVGAGI. CDR3 sequence (DNA): TGTGCCAGCAGCGGGGACAGAACTTACGAGCAGTACTTC. This gives the protein CASSGDRTYEQYF.

For this clone: The sample holds other DNA sequences that translate to the same CDR3. This chain connects TRBV2 to TRBJ1-1, with D maybe TRBD1 (6 bases). The CDR3 consists of 12 residues. The germline V gene has CDR1 SNHLY and CDR2 FYNNEI. The V and J ends lost 6 bases and 2 bases respectively, with 7 bases between them. CDR3 bases: TGTGCCAGCAGGGACAGTAACACTGAAGCTTTCTTT. Its protein is CASRDSNTEAFF. Full variable domain (rest looked up from reference TRBV2 and TRBJ1-1): EPEVTQTPSHQVTQMGQEVILRCVPISNHLYFYWYRQILGQKVEFLVSFYNNEISEKSEIFDDQFSVERPDGSNFTLKIRSTKLEDSAMYFCASRDSNTEAFFGQGTRLTVV.

This clone was recorded only once. The V call is TRBV28, the J call TRBJ2-1; D is perhaps TRBD1 (6 bases). CDR3 size: 16 residues. Germline V CDR1 and CDR2: MDHEN, SYDVKM. Trimming took off 6 bases at V and 0 bases at J, with 15 bases between the two ends. The chain's CDR3 is CASRPRGFSSYNEQFF. CDR3 nucleotide sequence: TGTGCCAGCAGGCCTAGGGGGTTCAGCTCCTACAATGAGCAGTTCTTC.

The chain is built from TRBV25-1 and TRBJ2-7; D remains unclear. Per germline, CDR1 MGHDK and CDR2 SYGVNS. The ends were cut back, 7 bases at V and 5 bases at J, with 18 bases in the middle. This CDR3 is 14 amino acids long. This CDR3 is CASKSWPTRNEQYF. For the CDR3, the DNA is TGTGCCAGCAAATCTTGGCCGACTCGCAACGAGCAGTACTTC.

The chain recombines TRBV28 with TRBJ2-7; D not certain. CDR1 MDHEN and CDR2 SYDVKM come from the germline V gene. The CDR3 length is 11 residues. V lost 5 bases, J lost 4 bases, and 6 bases lay in between. The CDR3 region is CASSERYEQYF. The CDR3 DNA is TGTGCCAGCAGTGAGAGGTACGAGCAGTACTTC.

V usage is TRBV5-1 and J usage is TRBJ1-2; maybe TRBD1 (5 bases). V shed 2 bases and J shed 2 bases, with 10 bases lying between them. The CDR3 consists of 14 residues. From germline, CDR1 is SGHRS and CDR2 YFSETQ. The CDR3 protein is CASSFPGPNYGYTF. As DNA, the CDR3 is TGCGCCAGCAGCTTCCCAGGGCCCAACTATGGCTACACCTTC.

This sequence joins TRBV11-3 and TRBJ2-2; D remains ambiguous. V lost 5 bases and J lost 6, with 10 bases in between. Germline-derived CDR1 and CDR2 are SGHNT and YENEEA. This CDR3 comprises 13 residues. CDR3 coding DNA: TGTGCCAGCAGCCGGATCGGGTCCGGGGAGCTGTTTTTT. Encoded protein: CASSRIGSGELFF.

The chain employs TRBV2 and TRBJ1-4; D is uncertain. The germline V gene encodes CDR1 SNHLY and CDR2 FYNNEI. Trimming removed 6 bases from V and 0 bases from J, with 14 bases in between. The CDR3 length is 16 residues. The CDR3, as DNA: TGTGCCAGCAGCGGGAGACGATGGTCAACTAATGAAAAACTGTTTTTT. Amino acids: CASSGRRWSTNEKLFF.

The gene calls are TRBV2 and TRBJ1-3; D unclear. Per germline, CDR1 SNHLY and CDR2 FYNNEI. V was pared by 7 bases and J by 0 bases, with 13 bases between. The CDR3 length is 15 residues. CDR3: CASIGSYNSGNTIYF. In DNA, the CDR3 is TGTGCCAGCATCGGGTCCTACAACTCTGGAAACACCATATATTTT.

The V call is TRBV24-1, the J call TRBJ2-4, with 11 nucleotides matching TRBD1. Trimming took 2 bases from V and 1 from J; bases not matched to a gene: 3. Germline V lookup: CDR1 KGHDR, CDR2 SFDVKD. The CDR3 is 17 amino acids. The CDR3 region is CATSDWGQGVAKNIQYF. CDR3 bases: TGTGCCACCAGTGATTGGGGACAGGGGGTGGCCAAAAACATTCAGTACTTC.

The chain recombines TRBV19 with TRBJ2-7; D is perhaps TRBD2 (7 bases). Trimming cost V 8 bases and J 0 bases, with 11 bases left between them. This CDR3 region has 13 residues. Germline CDR1 and CDR2: LNHDA and SQIVND (reference sequence). The DNA for the CDR3 is TGTGCCAGTGGGGGGGGCCTCTCCTACGAGCAGTACTTC. Protein product: CASGGGLSYEQYF.